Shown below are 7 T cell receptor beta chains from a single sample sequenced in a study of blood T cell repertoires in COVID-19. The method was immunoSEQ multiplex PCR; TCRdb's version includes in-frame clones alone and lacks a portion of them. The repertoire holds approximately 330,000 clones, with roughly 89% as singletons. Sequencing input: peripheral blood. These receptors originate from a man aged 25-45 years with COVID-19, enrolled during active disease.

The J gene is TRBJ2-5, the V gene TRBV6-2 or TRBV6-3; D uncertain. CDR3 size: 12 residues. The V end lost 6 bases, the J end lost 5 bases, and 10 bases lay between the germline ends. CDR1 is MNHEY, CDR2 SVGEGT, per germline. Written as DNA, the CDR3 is TGTGCCAGCAGCGTACGGGTTGAGACCCAGTACTTC. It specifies CASSVRVETQYF.

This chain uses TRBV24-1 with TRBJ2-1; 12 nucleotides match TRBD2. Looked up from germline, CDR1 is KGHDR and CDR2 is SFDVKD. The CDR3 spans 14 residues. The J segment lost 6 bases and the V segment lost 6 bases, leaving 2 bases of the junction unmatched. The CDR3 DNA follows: TGTGCCACCAGTACTAGCGGGGGGTTCAATGAGCAGTTCTTC. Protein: CATSTSGGFNEQFF.

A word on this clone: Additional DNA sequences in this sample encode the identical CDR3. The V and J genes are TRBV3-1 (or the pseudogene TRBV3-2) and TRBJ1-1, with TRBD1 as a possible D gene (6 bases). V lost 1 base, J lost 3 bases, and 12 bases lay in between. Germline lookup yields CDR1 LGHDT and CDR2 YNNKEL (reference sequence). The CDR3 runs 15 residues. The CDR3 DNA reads TGTGCCAGCAGCCAAGGAACAGGGCGGGACACTGAAGCTTTCTTT. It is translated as CASSQGTGRDTEAFF.

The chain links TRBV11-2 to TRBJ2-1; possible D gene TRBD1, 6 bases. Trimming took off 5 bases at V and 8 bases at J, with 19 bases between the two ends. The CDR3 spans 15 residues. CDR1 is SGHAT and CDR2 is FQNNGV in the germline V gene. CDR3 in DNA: TGTGCCAGCAGCCCCAGCGGTGACAGGTGGGATGAGCAGTTCTTC. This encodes CASSPSGDRWDEQFF.

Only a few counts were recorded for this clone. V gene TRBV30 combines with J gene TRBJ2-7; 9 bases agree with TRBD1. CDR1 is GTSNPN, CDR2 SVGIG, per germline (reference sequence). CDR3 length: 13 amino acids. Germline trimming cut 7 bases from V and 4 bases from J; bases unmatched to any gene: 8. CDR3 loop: CASTGTGSYEQYF. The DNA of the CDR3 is TGTGCCTCGACTGGGACAGGGAGTTACGAGCAGTACTTC. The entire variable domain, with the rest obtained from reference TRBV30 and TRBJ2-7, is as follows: SQTIHQWPATLVQPVGSPLSLECTVEGTSNPNLYWYRQAAGRGLQLLFYSVGIGQISSEVPQNLSASRPQDRQFILSSKKLLLSDSGFYLCASTGTGSYEQYFGPGTRLTVT.

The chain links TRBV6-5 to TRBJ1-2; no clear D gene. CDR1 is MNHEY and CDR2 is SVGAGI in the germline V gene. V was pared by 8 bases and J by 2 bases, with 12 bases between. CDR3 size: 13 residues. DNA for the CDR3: TGTGCCAGCGCCGGATGGAGAAACTATGGCTACACCTTC. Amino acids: CASAGWRNYGYTF.

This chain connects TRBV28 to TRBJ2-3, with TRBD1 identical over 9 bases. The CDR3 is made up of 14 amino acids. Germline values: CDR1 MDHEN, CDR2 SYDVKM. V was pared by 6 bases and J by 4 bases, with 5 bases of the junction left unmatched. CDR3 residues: CASRLQGASDTQYF. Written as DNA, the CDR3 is TGTGCCAGCAGATTACAGGGGGCGTCAGATACGCAGTATTTT.